A single sample is the source of the 9 T cell receptor beta chains below, sequenced in a study of blood T cell repertoires in COVID-19 (dated by TCRdb to the early 2020s). Library generation was performed with the immunoSEQ multiplex PCR assay. TCRdb took over this immuneACCESS table, retaining in-frame rearrangements with V and J assigned. Such tables are incomplete; in checked studies, under half of the missing clones stem from an unresolved V gene, and the remainder is unexplained. The sample table lists over 200,000 clones, roughly 80% of them with a count of one. The biggest ten clones account for about 1.7% of the sample. What was sequenced was PBMCs or T cells enriched from blood (not recorded which). The receptors come from a man in his 60s who had recovered from COVID-19.

The chain employs TRBV24-1 and TRBJ2-1; the D gene is possibly TRBD2 (5 bases). Trimming removed 10 bases from V and 0 bases from J, with 15 bases in between. Germline V CDR1 and CDR2: KGHDR, SFDVKD. This CDR3 has 15 amino acids. The CDR3 is CATRGSGSSYNEQFF. CDR3 nucleotides: TGTGCCACAAGAGGGAGCGGAAGCTCCTACAATGAGCAGTTCTTC.

This chain links TRBV27 with TRBJ2-7, with D possibly being TRBD1 (5 bases). The V end was cut by 2 bases, the J end by 2 bases, with 10 bases between. CDR3 length: 14 residues. Germline CDR1 MNHEY, CDR2 SMNVEV (reference sequence). This chain's CDR3 is CASSLNRQTYEQYF. CDR3 DNA: TGTGCCAGCAGTTTAAACCGACAGACCTACGAGCAGTACTTC.

V usage is TRBV30 and J usage is TRBJ1-4, with TRBD1 matching 7 bases. This CDR3 region has 13 residues. With 4 bases clipped from V and 7 bases from J, the junction kept 6 bases outside the gene matches. Germline CDR1 reads GTSNPN; CDR2 reads SVGIG (reference sequence). CDR3 loop: CAWNRGRGEKLFF. CDR3 DNA sequence: TGTGCCTGGAACAGGGGTCGGGGTGAAAAACTGTTTTTT.

The chain employs TRBV13 and TRBJ1-6; D might be TRBD1 (5 bases). The CDR3 sequence is 14 residues long. Looked up from germline, CDR1 is PRHDT and CDR2 is FYEKMQ (reference sequence). Trimming removed 5 bases from V and 9 bases from J, with 14 bases in between. The CDR3: CASSIQDPGSPLHF. CDR3 sequence (DNA): TGTGCCAGCAGCATACAGGACCCCGGTTCACCCCTCCACTTT.

The chain joins TRBV7-2 to TRBJ1-1, with a weak D call TRBD1 (6 bases). The CDR3 totals 14 residues. V gave up 0 bases and J gave up 6 bases, with 11 bases separating them. CDR1 SGHTA and CDR2 FQGNSA come from the germline V gene. The CDR3 here is CASSLADEGAEAFF. CDR3 DNA sequence: TGTGCCAGCAGCTTAGCGGATGAGGGGGCTGAAGCTTTCTTT.

The genes are TRBV29-1 and TRBJ1-1, with a tentative D call TRBD1 (6 bases). Germline V gives CDR1 SQVTM, CDR2 ANQGSEA. This CDR3 has 13 residues. Trimming pared 4 bases from V and 2 bases from J, leaving 11 bases between. The DNA for the CDR3 is TGCAGCGTTGTGACAGGACTTAACACTGAAGCTTTCTTT. It yields the protein CSVVTGLNTEAFF. Using reference TRBV29-1 and TRBJ1-1 for the parts outside the CDR3, the full variable domain is SAVISQKPSRDICQRGTSLTIQCQVDSQVTMMFWYRQQPGQSLTLIATANQGSEATYESGFVIDKFPISRPNLTFSTLTVSNMSPEDSSIYLCSVVTGLNTEAFFGQGTRLTVV.

This clone was picked up a small number of times. CDR3 in DNA: TGTGCCATCAGTGAGCCCAGGGATGGGGAGCAGTACTTC. Its protein is CAISEPRDGEQYF. The J gene is TRBJ2-7, the V gene TRBV10-3; a weak D match, TRBD1 (5 bases). This CDR3 is 13 amino acids long. The V end was cut by 2 bases, the J end by 7 bases, with 12 bases between. CDR1 is ENHRY and CDR2 is SYGVKD in the germline V gene.

This chain links TRBV24-1 with TRBJ1-2; 7 bases are shared with TRBD1. Trimming at V came to 4 bases and at J to 6 bases, leaving 4 bases not matched to a gene. Germline V gene lookup returns CDR1 KGHDR and CDR2 SFDVKD. This CDR3 spans 13 amino acids. CDR3 in DNA: TGTGCCACCAGTGACAGGGACAGCCATGGCTACACCTTC. Its protein is CATSDRDSHGYTF.

The chain links TRBV10-3 to TRBJ1-1; no clear D. Trimming removed 4 bases from V and 0 bases from J, with 6 bases in between. Germline lookup yields CDR1 ENHRY and CDR2 SYGVKD. The CDR3 consists of 13 residues. The CDR3 here is CAISVQLNTEAFF. For the CDR3, the DNA is TGTGCCATCAGTGTACAGCTGAACACTGAAGCTTTCTTT.